Following are 32 T cell receptor beta chains from one sample sequenced in a study of human CD8 memory T cell subsets. The TCR beta sequencing libraries came from UMI-labeled 5' RACE. MiXCR was run by TCRdb on the 5' RACE reads, yielding one entry per CDR3 protein. The sample contains about 7,900 distinct CDR3 sequences, 3.9% of which appear only once. The sequenced sample was CD8+ T cells from PBMCs. The receptor source for this set is a human donor in good health.

This clonotype was seen more than once but under ten times. The rearrangement uses TRBV27 and TRBJ2-3, with D unresolved. Germline V gene sequence: CDR1 MNHEY, CDR2 SMNVEV (reference sequence). V was pared by 2 bases and J by 0 bases, with 18 bases between. CDR3 size: 18 residues. The CDR3 sequence is CASSLRPPTLPSTDTQYF. The CDR3, as DNA: TGTGCCAGCAGTTTAAGGCCTCCGACACTGCCTAGCACAGATACGCAGTATTTT.

This clonotype was counted at least ten times. The chain couples TRBV20-1 to TRBJ2-4; D uncertain. Germline V gives CDR1 DFQATT, CDR2 SNEGSKA (reference sequence). This CDR3 has 16 amino acids. Between the trimmed V and J ends, which lost 3 bases and 5 bases, there was a span of 20 bases. The CDR3 coding sequence is TGCAGTGCTAGTCAATCCCCGACTGGATTTGAAAACATTCAGTACTTC. Its protein product is CSASQSPTGFENIQYF.

Worth noting for this clonotype: A single base separates this from a much larger clone, so it may be a read error. The chain joins TRBV11-1 to TRBJ1-1; D may be TRBD1 (5 bases). Looked up from germline, CDR1 is SGHAT and CDR2 is FQDESV (reference sequence). V lost 3 bases and J lost 4, with 9 bases in between. The CDR3 runs 13 residues. For the CDR3, the DNA is TGTGCCAGCAGCTTCACAGGTTCCACTGAAGCTTTCTTT. Translating gives CASSFTGSTEAFF.

This clonotype was picked up many times. The chain uses TRBV5-5 and TRBJ1-1; 9 positions agree with TRBD1. This CDR3 comprises 15 residues. Germline V gene sequence: CDR1 SGHKS, CDR2 YYEKEE (reference sequence). The V segment lost 2 bases and the J segment 7 bases; nucleotides outside the gene matches: 9. Here the CDR3 DNA reads TGTGCCAGCAGCTTCTCCGGGACAGGGTATAATGAAGCTTTCTTT. Translating it yields CASSFSGTGYNEAFF.

Ten or more counts support this clonotype. The chain is built from TRBV4-3 and TRBJ2-2, with TRBD2 matching 9 bases. From germline, CDR1 is LGHNA and CDR2 YSLEER. The trim removed 0 bases at V and 4 bases at J, leaving 9 bases unmatched. The CDR3 has 18 residues. In nucleotides, the CDR3 is TGCGCCAGCAGCCAAGAGTTAGCGGGAGCCCCAGCCACCGGGGAGCTGTTTTTT. Translating it yields CASSQELAGAPATGELFF.

This clonotype has ten or more counts. The chain joins TRBV6-6 to TRBJ1-2; D gene uncertain. Germline CDR1 is MNHNY and CDR2 is SVGAGI (reference sequence). The V end was cut by 0 bases, the J end by 0 bases, with 14 bases between. This CDR3 region has 17 residues. The CDR3 DNA reads as TGTGCCAGCAGTTACTCCTCTGCAGCGACGGCTAACTATGGCTACACCTTC. It translates to CASSYSSAATANYGYTF.

V is TRBV6-2 or TRBV6-3 and J is TRBJ2-1; D might be TRBD1 (6 bases). CDR1 is MNHEY and CDR2 is SVGEGT in the germline V gene. V was trimmed by 6 bases and J by 9 bases, leaving 15 bases between them. The CDR3 is made up of 13 amino acids. CDR3 nucleotides: TGTGCCAGCAGGCTTAACAGGGTTAGTGAGCAGTTCTTC. Translating it yields CASRLNRVSEQFF.

Ten or more counts support this clonotype. The CDR3 loop is CASSPPPVVNTEAFF. In DNA form, the CDR3 reads TGTGCCAGTAGCCCCCCGCCGGTTGTGAACACTGAAGCTTTCTTT. The chain is built from TRBV19 and TRBJ1-1, with unresolved D. The germline V gene encodes CDR1 LNHDA and CDR2 SQIVND (reference sequence). Trimming shortened V by 6 bases and J by 0 bases, and 14 bases separated the two germline ends. The CDR3 runs 15 residues. The variable domain in full, with the rest retrieved from reference TRBV19 and TRBJ1-1, is DGGITQSPKYLFRKEGQNVTLSCEQNLNHDAMYWYRQDPGQGLRLIYYSQIVNDFQKGDIAEGYSVSREKKESFPLTVTSAQKNPTAFYLCASSPPPVVNTEAFFGQGTRLTVV.

This clonotype was detected only a few times. This sequence joins TRBV5-1 and TRBJ2-1, with D possibly matching TRBD2 (6 bases). CDR3 length: 21 residues. V was cut by 0 bases and J by 3 bases, with 28 bases left in between. Germline CDR1 and CDR2: SGHRS and YFSETQ. CDR3 loop: CASSLGLGRDLTSIVYNEQFF. CDR3 nucleotides: TGCGCCAGCAGCTTGGGATTGGGGCGGGACCTCACCTCGATTGTCTACAATGAGCAGTTCTTC.

This clonotype was found a few times. This chain uses TRBV11-2 with TRBJ2-7; D possibly corresponds to TRBD1 (6 bases). There are 14 residues in the CDR3. V lost 3 bases and J lost 3, with 12 bases in between. CDR1 SGHAT and CDR2 FQNNGV come from the germline V gene. CDR3 sequence reads: CASSFHSDSYEQYF. In DNA form, the CDR3 reads TGTGCCAGCAGCTTTCATTCGGACAGCTACGAGCAGTACTTC. Combining the CDR3 with reference TRBV11-2 and TRBJ2-7 gives the whole variable domain EAGVAQSPRYKIIEKRQSVAFWCNPISGHATLYWYQQILGQGPKLLIQFQNNGVVDDSQLPKDRFSAERLKGVDSTLKIQPAKLEDSAVYLCASSFHSDSYEQYFGPGTRLTVT.

In this sample, this clonotype turned up many times. The chain has TRBV28 and TRBJ2-3; TRBD2 agrees at 10 bases. V dropped 7 bases and J dropped 1; count of bases not matched to a gene: 17. Germline CDR1 reads MDHEN; CDR2 reads SYDVKM. The CDR3 length is 19 residues. The CDR3 nucleotides read TGTGCCAGCACCCCCGGGGGAGCGGGAGGGCCATGGGGCACAGATACGCAGTATTTT. It translates to CASTPGGAGGPWGTDTQYF. The variable domain in full, with the rest retrieved from reference TRBV28 and TRBJ2-3, is DVKVTQSSRYLVKRTGEKVFLECVQDMDHENMFWYRQDPGLGLRLIYFSYDVKMKEKGDIPEGYSVSREKKERFSLILESASTNQTSMYLCASTPGGAGGPWGTDTQYFGPGTRLTVL.

This clonotype was seen a few times. The chain couples TRBV28 to TRBJ2-3; 8 nucleotides align to TRBD2. V lost 2 bases to trimming and J lost 6 bases; unmatched junction nucleotides: 7. CDR1 is MDHEN, CDR2 SYDVKM, per germline. The CDR3 totals 15 residues. The CDR3 here is CASSLAGGFSDTQYF. DNA of the CDR3: TGTGCCAGCAGTTTAGCGGGAGGTTTTAGTGATACGCAGTATTTT.

This clonotype has a count of ten or more. The chain is built from TRBV5-4 and TRBJ1-3; D might be TRBD1 (6 bases). V was trimmed by 2 bases and J by 2 bases, leaving 8 bases between them. The V gene's germline CDR1 is SGHNT and CDR2 YYREEE (reference sequence). The CDR3 extends over 14 amino acids. CDR3 coding DNA: TGTGCCAGCAGCTTCTCAGGGGCTGGAAACACCATATATTTT. Translating it yields CASSFSGAGNTIYF.

This clonotype was seen repeatedly, ten times or more. The J gene is TRBJ2-7, the V gene TRBV7-9; 12 positions agree with TRBD1. There are 14 residues in the CDR3. Germline CDR1 reads SEHNR; CDR2 reads FQNEAQ (reference sequence). V was clipped by 5 bases and J by 5 bases; unmatched bases: 4. Here the CDR3 reads CASSPGTGGNEQYF. CDR3 nucleotides: TGTGCCAGCAGCCCTGGGACAGGGGGCAACGAGCAGTACTTC.

This clonotype occurred many times. V is TRBV4-3 and J is TRBJ2-5; tentative D call: TRBD2 (7 bases). Germline V gives CDR1 LGHNA, CDR2 YSLEER. The CDR3 sequence is 16 residues long. The V and J ends lost 0 bases and 4 bases respectively, with 15 bases between them. The CDR3 sequence is CASSQEEGGGSETQYF. The CDR3 nucleotides read TGCGCCAGCAGCCAAGAGGAGGGAGGGGGGTCAGAGACCCAGTACTTC.

This clonotype is judged medium-sized. The genes are TRBV27 and TRBJ2-7, with D perhaps TRBD2 (5 bases). The V gene's germline CDR1 is MNHEY and CDR2 SMNVEV (reference sequence). V lost 3 bases to trimming and J lost 4 bases, with 10 bases between them. This CDR3 is built from 13 residues. The CDR3 sequence: CASSFGLAYEQYF. The CDR3 DNA is TGTGCCAGCAGTTTTGGGCTAGCATACGAGCAGTACTTC.

This clonotype was seen only once. Just one base apart from a much larger clone, this may be a read error. This chain connects TRBV30 to TRBJ1-2; D is unresolved. Trimming took 5 bases from V and 4 from J, leaving 23 bases between them. The length of the CDR3 is 16 residues. CDR1 is GTSNPN, CDR2 SVGIG, per germline (reference sequence). CDR3 region: CAWDDLRRAAIYGYTF. In DNA, the CDR3 is TGTGCCTGGGACGACTTGCGGAGGGCGGCAATCTATGGCTACACCTTC.

This clonotype is labeled as large (0.1 to 1%). V and J are TRBV3-1 and TRBJ1-2, with D perhaps matching TRBD1 (6 bases). Germline lookup yields CDR1 LGHDT and CDR2 YNNKEL (reference sequence). The CDR3 runs 17 residues. V lost 0 bases and J 2 bases, leaving 16 bases between the germline ends. DNA of the CDR3: TGTGCCAGCAGCCAAGATGGTATCATTAGGGGGAACTATGGCTACACCTTC. Residues: CASSQDGIIRGNYGYTF.

By its share, this clonotype is medium-sized (0.01 to 0.1%). This chain connects TRBV27 to TRBJ1-5; 7 nucleotides line up with TRBD1. After removal of 1 base from V and 5 bases from J, the junction contained 5 bases not matched to a gene. The CDR3 has 15 amino acids. Germline CDR1 MNHEY, CDR2 SMNVEV (reference sequence). In DNA form, the CDR3 reads TGTGCCAGCAGTTTATACAGGGGTGACGATCAGCCCCAGCATTTT. Translated: CASSLYRGDDQPQHF.

This clonotype was detected ten times or more. V gene TRBV19 combines with J gene TRBJ2-1; 12 bases fit TRBD2. The V segment lost 1 base and the J segment 7 bases; nucleotides outside the gene matches: 2. Germline CDR1 LNHDA, CDR2 SQIVND (reference sequence). The CDR3 runs 15 residues. CDR3 loop: CASSIAGTSGNEQFF. The DNA of the CDR3 is TGTGCCAGTAGTATAGCCGGGACTAGCGGGAATGAGCAGTTCTTC. The complete variable domain, with remaining parts taken from reference TRBV19 and TRBJ2-1, reads DGGITQSPKYLFRKEGQNVTLSCEQNLNHDAMYWYRQDPGQGLRLIYYSQIVNDFQKGDIAEGYSVSREKKESFPLTVTSAQKNPTAFYLCASSIAGTSGNEQFFGPGTRLTVL.

In this sample, this clonotype turned up many times. The V gene is TRBV6-5, the J gene TRBJ1-4; D is possibly TRBD1 (6 bases). Deletions cut 0 bases from V and 3 bases from J, with 8 bases between. Per germline, CDR1 MNHEY and CDR2 SVGAGI. The CDR3 contains 15 residues. The CDR3 loop is CASSYSGTPNEKLFF. The CDR3 bases are TGTGCCAGCAGTTACTCTGGGACACCTAATGAAAAACTGTTTTTT.

This clonotype was detected many times. This chain joins TRBV15 and TRBJ1-2; D is possibly TRBD1 (5 bases). V gave up 2 bases and J gave up 0 bases, with 13 bases separating them. Per the germline V gene, CDR1 is LNHNV and CDR2 is YYDKDF (reference sequence). CDR3 length: 16 residues. CDR3 protein: CATSRSRGPTNYGYTF. In DNA form, the CDR3 reads TGTGCCACCAGCAGATCAAGGGGACCCACTAACTATGGCTACACCTTC. The variable domain in full, with the rest retrieved from reference TRBV15 and TRBJ1-2, is DAMVIQNPRYQVTQFGKPVTLSCSQTLNHNVMYWYQQKSSQAPKLLFHYYDKDFNNEADTPDNFQSRRPNTSFCFLDIRSPGLGDTAMYLCATSRSRGPTNYGYTFGSGTRLTVV.

This clonotype has at least ten counts. V and J are TRBV7-8 and TRBJ2-1, with D possibly being TRBD2 (5 bases). The CDR3 sequence is 16 residues long. V lost 1 base and J lost 1, with 11 bases in between. From germline, CDR1 is SGHVS and CDR2 FQNEAQ. CDR3 amino acids: CASSLVKWESYNEQFF. The CDR3 DNA reads as TGTGCCAGCAGCTTAGTAAAATGGGAGTCCTACAATGAGCAGTTCTTC.

V and J are TRBV9 and TRBJ2-1; 8 nucleotides agree with TRBD2. In germline, CDR1 is SGDLS, CDR2 YYNGEE. The CDR3 is made up of 15 amino acids. With V trimmed by 3 bases and J by 3 bases, 5 bases remained unmatched. This CDR3 is CASSGRLANYNEQFF. CDR3 coding DNA: TGTGCCAGCAGCGGACGACTAGCGAACTACAATGAGCAGTTCTTC.

This clonotype was detected many times. The rearrangement uses TRBV7-9 and TRBJ2-3, with 7 bases fitting TRBD2. Germline CDR1 and CDR2: SEHNR and FQNEAQ (reference sequence). Unmatched junction bases numbered 6, after V lost 1 base and J lost 5 bases. This CDR3 region has 15 residues. The CDR3 sequence: CASSLGGGRVDTQYF. For the CDR3, the DNA is TGTGCCAGCAGCTTAGGCGGGGGACGAGTAGATACGCAGTATTTT.

This clonotype is termed medium-sized. The chain recombines TRBV10-2 with TRBJ2-1; 11 bases fit TRBD2. Trimming removed 2 bases from V and 3 bases from J; junction bases left unmatched: 0. The germline V gene has CDR1 WSHSY and CDR2 SAAADI. CDR3 size: 15 residues. The CDR3 DNA is TGCGCCAGCAGTGAGACTAGCGGGGGCTACAATGAGCAGTTCTTC. As protein: CASSETSGGYNEQFF.

This clonotype has ten or more counts. One junction end does not reproduce the germline sequence, and a read error may be involved. This rearrangement joins TRBV20-1 to TRBJ2-7, with D possibly TRBD1 on 6 matching bases. Looked up from germline, CDR1 is DFQATT and CDR2 is SNEGSKA (reference sequence). The CDR3 has 14 amino acids. This CDR3 is CSARDAGAPYEQYF. In nucleotides, the CDR3 is TGCAGTGCTAGAGATGCAGGGGCGCCCTACGAACAGTACTTC.

Details on this clonotype: A much larger clonotype is one base distant, so this may be a read error. The J gene is TRBJ2-1, the V gene TRBV2, with 13 bases identical to TRBD2. Germline V gene sequence: CDR1 SNHLY, CDR2 FYNNEI. This CDR3 is built from 18 residues. Here the CDR3 reads CVSSDSGLAGSSYNEQFF. The CDR3 region has the DNA TGTGTCAGCAGTGATTCGGGACTAGCGGGAAGCTCCTACAATGAGCAGTTCTTC.

There are many counts of this clonotype. The V call is TRBV3-1, the J call TRBJ2-3; TRBD2 matches 13 bases. CDR1 LGHDT and CDR2 YNNKEL come from the germline V gene (reference sequence). This CDR3 is built from 17 residues. Trimming took 1 base from V and 5 from J; bases not matched to a gene: 6. DNA of the CDR3: TGTGCCAGCAGCCAAGGAGGACTAGCGGGGGAGGTAGATACGCAGTATTTT. It is translated as CASSQGGLAGEVDTQYF.

This clonotype was counted at least ten times. The chain recombines TRBV20-1 with TRBJ1-2; 7 bases match TRBD1. CDR3 length: 13 amino acids. Germline lookup yields CDR1 DFQATT and CDR2 SNEGSKA (reference sequence). V lost 3 bases to trimming and J lost 5 bases; unmatched junction nucleotides: 6. The CDR3 region has the DNA TGCAGTGCTAGGGGACAGAGATTATATGGCTACACCTTC. Translation gives CSARGQRLYGYTF.

The sample holds many counts of this clonotype. The gene calls are TRBV25-1 and TRBJ1-2; possible D gene TRBD1, 6 bases. The CDR3 consists of 13 residues. Germline CDR1 is MGHDK and CDR2 is SYGVNS. Trimming shortened V by 6 bases and J by 4 bases, and 12 bases separated the two germline ends. In nucleotides, the CDR3 is TGTGCCAGCAGGGGGGGCAGGATCTATGGCTACACCTTC. Translated: CASRGGRIYGYTF.

This clonotype was picked up many times. The chain employs TRBV10-1 and TRBJ2-7; either TRBD1 or TRBD2 may supply D (5 bases each). The CDR3 has 14 amino acids. Germline-derived CDR1 and CDR2 are WNHNN and SYGVQD (reference sequence). V gave up 6 bases and J gave up 0 bases, with 12 bases separating them. CDR3 in DNA: TGCGCCAGCAGCCGGGACGCGAGCTCCTACGAGCAGTACTTC. This translates into CASSRDASSYEQYF.